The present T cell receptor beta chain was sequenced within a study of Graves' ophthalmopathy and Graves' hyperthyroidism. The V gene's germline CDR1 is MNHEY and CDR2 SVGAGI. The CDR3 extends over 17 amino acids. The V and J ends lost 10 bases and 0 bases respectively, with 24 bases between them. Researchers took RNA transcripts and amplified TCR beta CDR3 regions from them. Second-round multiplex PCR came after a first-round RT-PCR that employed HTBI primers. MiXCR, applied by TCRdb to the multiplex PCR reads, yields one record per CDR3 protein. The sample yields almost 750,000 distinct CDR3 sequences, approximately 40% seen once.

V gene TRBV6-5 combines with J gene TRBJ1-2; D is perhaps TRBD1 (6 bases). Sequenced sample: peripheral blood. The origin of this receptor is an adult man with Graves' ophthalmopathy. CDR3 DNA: TGTGCCATCAGCGAGGGGGGGGGACTACCCTCTAACTATGGCTACACCTTC. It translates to CAISEGGGLPSNYGYTF.